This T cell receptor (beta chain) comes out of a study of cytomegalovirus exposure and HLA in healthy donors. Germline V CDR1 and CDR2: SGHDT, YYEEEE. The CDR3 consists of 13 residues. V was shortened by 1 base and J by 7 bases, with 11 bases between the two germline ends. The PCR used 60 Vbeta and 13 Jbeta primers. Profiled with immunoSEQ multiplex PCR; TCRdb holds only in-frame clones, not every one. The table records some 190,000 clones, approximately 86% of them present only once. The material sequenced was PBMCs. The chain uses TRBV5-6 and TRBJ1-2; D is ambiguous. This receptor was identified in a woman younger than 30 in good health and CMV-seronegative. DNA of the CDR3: TGTGCCAGCAGCTTGTACGGAGAAAGTGGCTACACCTTC. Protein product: CASSLYGESGYTF.